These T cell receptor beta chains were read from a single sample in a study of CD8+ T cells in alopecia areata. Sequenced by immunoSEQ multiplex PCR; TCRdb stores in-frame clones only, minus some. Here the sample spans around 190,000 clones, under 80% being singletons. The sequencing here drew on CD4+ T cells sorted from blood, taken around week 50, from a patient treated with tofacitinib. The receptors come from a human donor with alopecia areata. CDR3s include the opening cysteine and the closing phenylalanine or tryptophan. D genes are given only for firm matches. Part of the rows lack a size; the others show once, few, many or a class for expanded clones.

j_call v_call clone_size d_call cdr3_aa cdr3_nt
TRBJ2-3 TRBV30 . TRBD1 CAWTPTGGRLGTQYF TGTGCCTGGACCCCGACAGGGGGAAGGCTCGGTACGCAGTATTTT
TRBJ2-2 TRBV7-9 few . CASSLNSNTGELFF TGTGCCAGCAGCCTTAACTCGAACACCGGGGAGCTGTTTTTT
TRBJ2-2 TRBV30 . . CAWSELAPTNTGELFF TGTGCCTGGAGCGAGCTGGCCCCCACGAACACCGGGGAGCTGTTTTTT
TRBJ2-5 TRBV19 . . CASSIRAGIGETQYF TGTGCCAGTAGTATTAGGGCGGGGATCGGGGAGACCCAGTACTTC
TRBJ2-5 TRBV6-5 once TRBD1 CASSYGRDRQETQYF TGTGCCAGCAGTTACGGTCGGGACAGGCAAGAGACCCAGTACTTC
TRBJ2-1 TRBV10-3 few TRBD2 CAISVPGGVEQFF TGTGCCATCAGTGTTCCGGGAGGGGTGGAGCAGTTCTTC
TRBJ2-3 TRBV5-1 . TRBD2 CASSLGALADTDTQYF TGCGCCAGCAGCTTGGGTGCGCTAGCGGACACAGATACGCAGTATTTT
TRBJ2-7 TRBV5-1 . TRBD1 CASSSRGPSSYEQYF TGCGCCAGCAGCAGCAGGGGGCCCTCGTCCTACGAGCAGTACTTC
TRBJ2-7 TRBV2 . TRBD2 CASRQGTSGIYEQYF TGTGCCAGCAGACAAGGGACTAGCGGAATCTACGAGCAGTACTTC
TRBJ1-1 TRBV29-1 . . CSVALQAMNTEAFF TGCAGCGTTGCTCTTCAGGCCATGAACACTGAAGCTTTCTTT
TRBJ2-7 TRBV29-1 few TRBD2 CSVELAGGRHEQYF TGCAGCGTTGAACTAGCGGGGGGGCGCCACGAGCAGTACTTC
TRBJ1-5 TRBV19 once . CASSIDPRGGQPQHF TGTGCCAGTAGTATAGATCCGAGGGGAGGTCAGCCCCAGCATTTT
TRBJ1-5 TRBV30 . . CAWSVGQVANQPQHF TGTGCCTGGAGTGTGGGGCAGGTCGCCAATCAGCCCCAGCATTTT
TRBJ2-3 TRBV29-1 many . CSVSTTTTDTQYF TGCAGCGTGAGCACTACCACCACAGATACGCAGTATTTT
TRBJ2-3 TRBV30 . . CAWGGYGTDTQYF TGTGCCTGGGGGGGTTATGGCACAGATACGCAGTATTTT
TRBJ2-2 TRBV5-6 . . CASGNPAGITGELFF TGTGCCAGCGGAAATCCTGCTGGAATCACCGGGGAGCTGTTTTTT
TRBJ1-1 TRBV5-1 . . CASSLFSNLNTEAFF TGCGCCAGCAGCTTGTTTTCCAACTTGAACACTGAAGCTTTCTTT